The present TCR beta chain was sequenced within a study of T cells in Graves' hyperthyroidism and ophthalmopathy. Study in general: Blood was drawn when the patient was first diagnosed and still untreated.

With duration under 3 months, ophthalmopathy was active: Clinical Activity Score at least 3, NOSPECS at least 4. The study excluded patients with uncontrolled infection, other autoimmune disease, pregnancy or lactation. TCR beta CDR3 regions were amplified from RNA transcripts. First-round RT-PCR of the TCR CDR3 relied on the HTBI primer set. TCRdb re-called the multiplex PCR reads through MiXCR, storing one row per CDR3 protein. The table records 300,000 to 350,000 distinct CDR3 sequences, roughly 20% of them present only once. This clonotype was counted between two and nine times. At one boundary the junction diverges from the germline segment, which might be a read error. The TCR was taken from a woman in her thirties or forties with Graves' ophthalmopathy. Material: blood.

The CDR3 sequence: CAISDSRDRGSGANVLTF. The CDR3 DNA reads TGTGCCATCAGTGATTCTCGGGACAGGGGGTCTGGGGCCAACGTCCTGACTTTC. The chain uses TRBV24-1 and TRBJ2-6; 11 nucleotides match TRBD1. This CDR3 is 18 amino acids long. Germline values: CDR1 KGHDR, CDR2 SFDVKD.